The table lists the clone carrying this TCR beta chain with a few counts. What it recognizes is unknown. TCRdb redid the calling of the 5' RACE reads with MiXCR, one entry per CDR3 protein. The data show 250,000 or so distinct CDR3 sequences, roughly a tenth seen once. The data stem from a study of CD8 T cells in ankylosing spondylitis. Study conclusions and caveats: The study identified a TCR beta motif of seven or eight highly homologous variants that appeared characteristic of ankylosing spondylitis blood. Clones that were linked to disease were CD8+ and were relatively rare in peripheral blood. Significantly higher representation of disease-linked clones was reported for matched ankylosing spondylitis synovial fluid.

The sample consisted of blood, either unsorted or a sorted T cell fraction (not recorded which). This receptor was identified in a male donor with ankylosing spondylitis or in good health (not recorded which).

The CDR3 loop reads CASSPTGSPLPNQPQHF. The CDR3 DNA is TGCGCCAGCAGCCCGACAGGCTCCCCACTACCCAATCAGCCCCAGCATTTT. The chain links TRBV4-1 to TRBJ1-5; tentative D call: TRBD1 (6 bases). The CDR3 sequence is 17 residues long. The V gene's germline CDR1 is MGHRA and CDR2 YSYEKL. Trimming stripped 4 bases from V and 3 bases from J, with 19 bases between.